Listed below are T cell receptor beta chains from one sample, sequenced in a study of T cell changes during pregnancy in multiple sclerosis. Generated by immunoSEQ multiplex PCR, the TCRdb table keeps only in-frame clones and is missing some. The repertoire includes approximately 63,000 clones, 93% of them detected once, and about 2.6% sits in the top ten. The sample in question was CD8+ T cells from peripheral blood mononuclear cells, obtained in the third trimester of pregnancy. The receptor set was obtained from a female donor with multiple sclerosis, enrolled in a pregnancy study. Both conserved end residues are part of each CDR3. The D gene is left open where the match is weak. Clone size appears in some rows only: once, few, many, or a class for an expanded clone.

abundance: -
d_gene: -
v_gene: TRBV19
j_gene: TRBJ1-1
CDR3aa: CASSYTPEAAEAFF
CDR3nt: TGTGCCAGTAGTTACACCCCAGAGGCTGCTGAAGCTTTCTTT

abundance: -
d_gene: TRBD1
v_gene: TRBV10-1
j_gene: TRBJ1-2
CDR3aa: CASSESRTGDGYTF
CDR3nt: TGCGCCAGCAGTGAGTCGAGGACAGGGGATGGCTACACCTTC

abundance: -
d_gene: TRBD2
v_gene: TRBV27
j_gene: TRBJ2-7
CDR3aa: CASSLGLAAYEQYF
CDR3nt: TGTGCCAGCAGTTTAGGACTAGCAGCCTACGAGCAGTACTTC

abundance: -
d_gene: -
v_gene: TRBV5-1
j_gene: TRBJ2-1
CDR3aa: CASSLHTTGTSSYNEQFF
CDR3nt: TGCGCCAGCAGCTTACACACGACCGGGACAAGCTCCTACAATGAGCAGTTCTTC

abundance: -
d_gene: TRBD1
v_gene: TRBV19
j_gene: TRBJ2-7
CDR3aa: CASSMGQGFSYEQYF
CDR3nt: TGTGCCAGTAGTATGGGACAGGGGTTTTCCTACGAGCAGTACTTC

abundance: -
d_gene: -
v_gene: TRBV27
j_gene: TRBJ2-1
CDR3aa: CASSLNRGGEDEQFF
CDR3nt: TGTGCCAGCAGTTTAAACAGGGGTGGGGAGGATGAGCAGTTCTTC

abundance: -
d_gene: TRBD2
v_gene: TRBV27
j_gene: TRBJ2-5
CDR3aa: CASGLAGEGETQYF
CDR3nt: TGTGCCAGCGGCCTAGCGGGAGAAGGAGAGACCCAGTACTTC

abundance: -
d_gene: TRBD1
v_gene: TRBV28
j_gene: TRBJ2-7
CDR3aa: CASRLTGTYEQYF
CDR3nt: TGTGCCAGCAGGCTGACAGGGACCTACGAGCAGTACTTC

abundance: -
d_gene: TRBD2
v_gene: TRBV7-9
j_gene: TRBJ2-1
CDR3aa: CASSLAPLAGVTDEQFF
CDR3nt: TGTGCCAGCAGCTTAGCCCCACTAGCGGGAGTCACGGATGAGCAGTTCTTC

abundance: once
d_gene: TRBD2
v_gene: TRBV7-3
j_gene: TRBJ2-7
CDR3aa: CASSLSGRGSEQYF
CDR3nt: TGTGCCAGCAGCTTAAGCGGGAGGGGCAGCGAGCAGTACTTC

abundance: -
d_gene: TRBD1
v_gene: TRBV11-2
j_gene: TRBJ2-2
CDR3aa: CASSTDRENTGELFF
CDR3nt: TGTGCCAGCAGTACCGACAGGGAGAACACCGGGGAGCTGTTTTTT

abundance: -
d_gene: TRBD2
v_gene: TRBV19
j_gene: TRBJ2-2
CDR3aa: CASSWGLGSTGELFF
CDR3nt: TGTGCCAGTAGTTGGGGACTAGGCTCGACCGGGGAGCTGTTTTTT

abundance: -
d_gene: -
v_gene: TRBV7-8
j_gene: TRBJ2-5
CDR3aa: CASSLGSRETQYF
CDR3nt: TGTGCCAGCAGCTTAGGTAGCAGAGAGACCCAGTACTTC

abundance: -
d_gene: TRBD2
v_gene: TRBV5-1
j_gene: TRBJ2-3
CDR3aa: CASSSGLAFSTDTQYF
CDR3nt: TGCGCCAGCAGCTCGGGACTAGCTTTTAGCACAGATACGCAGTATTTT

abundance: -
d_gene: TRBD2
v_gene: TRBV19
j_gene: TRBJ2-1
CDR3aa: CASSLAGGPYNEQFF
CDR3nt: TGTGCCAGCTCCCTAGCGGGAGGGCCCTACAATGAGCAGTTCTTC

abundance: -
d_gene: -
v_gene: TRBV2
j_gene: TRBJ2-7
CDR3aa: CASSESGSTFYEQYF
CDR3nt: TGTGCCAGCAGTGAATCAGGCTCAACCTTTTACGAGCAGTACTTC

abundance: -
d_gene: -
v_gene: TRBV5-1
j_gene: TRBJ2-1
CDR3aa: CASMEANEQFF
CDR3nt: TGCGCCAGCATGGAGGCGAATGAGCAGTTCTTC

abundance: -
d_gene: TRBD1
v_gene: TRBV6-1
j_gene: TRBJ1-2
CDR3aa: CASEWTGDYGYTF
CDR3nt: TGTGCCAGCGAGTGGACAGGGGATTATGGCTACACCTTC

abundance: -
d_gene: -
v_gene: TRBV28
j_gene: TRBJ2-1
CDR3aa: CASRYRGSSYNEQFF
CDR3nt: TGTGCCAGCAGGTACAGAGGGAGCTCCTACAATGAGCAGTTCTTC

abundance: -
d_gene: TRBD1
v_gene: TRBV7-3
j_gene: TRBJ1-4
CDR3aa: CASSSRQGVRGKLFF
CDR3nt: TGTGCCAGCAGTTCTAGACAGGGGGTTAGAGGAAAACTGTTTTTT

abundance: -
d_gene: -
v_gene: TRBV21-1
j_gene: TRBJ2-7
CDR3aa: CASTFLARTTYEQYF
CDR3nt: TGTGCCAGCACCTTCCTGGCACGGACTACCTACGAGCAGTACTTC

abundance: -
d_gene: TRBD1
v_gene: TRBV5-6
j_gene: TRBJ2-7
CDR3aa: CASSLVAGGFAYEQYF
CDR3nt: TGTGCCAGCAGCTTGGTGGCAGGGGGTTTTGCCTACGAGCAGTACTTC

abundance: -
d_gene: TRBD1
v_gene: TRBV29-1
j_gene: TRBJ1-2
CDR3aa: CSAWTGYGYTF
CDR3nt: TGCAGCGCATGGACAGGGTACGGCTACACCTTC

abundance: -
d_gene: -
v_gene: TRBV2
j_gene: TRBJ1-2
CDR3aa: CASTNADLNYGYTF
CDR3nt: TGTGCCAGCACCAACGCGGATCTAAACTATGGCTACACCTTC

abundance: -
d_gene: TRBD1
v_gene: TRBV7-7
j_gene: TRBJ2-7
CDR3aa: CASSRSGQFYEQYF
CDR3nt: TGTGCCAGCAGCCGTTCGGGACAGTTCTACGAGCAGTACTTC

abundance: -
d_gene: -
v_gene: TRBV4-3
j_gene: TRBJ2-5
CDR3aa: CASSQGVQETQYF
CDR3nt: TGCGCCAGCAGCCAAGGCGTGCAAGAGACCCAGTACTTC

abundance: -
d_gene: -
v_gene: TRBV6-5
j_gene: TRBJ1-2
CDR3aa: CASSFAALYGYTF
CDR3nt: TGTGCCAGCAGCTTCGCTGCGCTCTATGGCTACACCTTC

abundance: -
d_gene: -
v_gene: TRBV13
j_gene: TRBJ2-2
CDR3aa: CASSPLNYGELFF
CDR3nt: TGTGCCAGCAGCCCCCTTAATTACGGGGAGCTGTTTTTT

abundance: -
d_gene: -
v_gene: TRBV30
j_gene: TRBJ2-7
CDR3aa: CAWSQSYEQYF
CDR3nt: TGTGCCTGGAGTCAGTCCTACGAGCAGTACTTC

abundance: -
d_gene: -
v_gene: TRBV6-5
j_gene: TRBJ2-7
CDR3aa: CASSHPQESDEQYF
CDR3nt: TGTGCCAGCAGCCACCCACAGGAATCCGACGAGCAGTACTTC

abundance: -
d_gene: TRBD1
v_gene: TRBV19
j_gene: TRBJ1-1
CDR3aa: CASSRGQGSTEAFF
CDR3nt: TGTGCCAGTAGCCGAGGACAGGGGAGCACTGAAGCTTTCTTT

abundance: -
d_gene: TRBD2
v_gene: TRBV5-1
j_gene: TRBJ2-1
CDR3aa: CASSSLLAGGPGNEQFF
CDR3nt: TGCGCCAGCAGCTCCCTTCTAGCGGGAGGGCCGGGGAATGAGCAGTTCTTC

abundance: -
d_gene: TRBD1
v_gene: TRBV5-6
j_gene: TRBJ2-7
CDR3aa: CASSFGTASYEQYF
CDR3nt: TGTGCCAGCAGCTTCGGGACAGCCTCCTACGAGCAGTACTTC

abundance: -
d_gene: -
v_gene: TRBV13
j_gene: TRBJ1-2
CDR3aa: CASSHTRGPNGYTF
CDR3nt: TGTGCCAGCAGCCATACCAGGGGACCGAATGGCTACACCTTC

abundance: -
d_gene: TRBD1
v_gene: TRBV14
j_gene: TRBJ1-2
CDR3aa: CASSQAGTGYGYTF
CDR3nt: TGTGCCAGCAGCCAAGCTGGGACAGGGTATGGCTACACCTTC

abundance: -
d_gene: TRBD1
v_gene: TRBV30
j_gene: TRBJ1-1
CDR3aa: CAWDWTGDTEAFF
CDR3nt: TGTGCCTGGGACTGGACAGGGGACACTGAAGCTTTCTTT

abundance: -
d_gene: -
v_gene: TRBV4-2
j_gene: TRBJ1-5
CDR3aa: CASSQVQGSNQPQHF
CDR3nt: TGTGCCAGCAGCCAAGTGCAGGGAAGCAATCAGCCCCAGCATTTT

abundance: -
d_gene: -
v_gene: TRBV28
j_gene: TRBJ2-1
CDR3aa: CASSLGLTRPGSDEQFF
CDR3nt: TGTGCCAGCAGTTTAGGGTTGACTAGACCTGGCTCCGATGAGCAGTTCTTC

abundance: -
d_gene: TRBD1
v_gene: TRBV5-1
j_gene: TRBJ1-2
CDR3aa: CASSLGDSYGYTF
CDR3nt: TGCGCCAGCAGCTTGGGGGACAGCTATGGCTACACCTTC